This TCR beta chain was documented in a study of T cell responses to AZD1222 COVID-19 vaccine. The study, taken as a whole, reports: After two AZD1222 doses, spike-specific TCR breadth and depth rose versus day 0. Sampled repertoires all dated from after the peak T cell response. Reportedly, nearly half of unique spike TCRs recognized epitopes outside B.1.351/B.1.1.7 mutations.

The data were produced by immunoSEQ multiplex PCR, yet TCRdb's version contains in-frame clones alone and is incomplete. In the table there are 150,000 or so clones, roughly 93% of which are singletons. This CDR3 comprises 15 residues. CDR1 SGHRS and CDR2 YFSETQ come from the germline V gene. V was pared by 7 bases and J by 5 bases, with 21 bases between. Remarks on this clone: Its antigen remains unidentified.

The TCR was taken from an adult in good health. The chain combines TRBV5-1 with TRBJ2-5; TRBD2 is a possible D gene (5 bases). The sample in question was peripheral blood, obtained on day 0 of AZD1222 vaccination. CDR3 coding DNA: TGCGCCAGCTACACAAGCCCGGGGAGAGGGGAGACCCAGTACTTC. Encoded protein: CASYTSPGRGETQYF.